The T cell receptor (beta chain) under discussion was sequenced for a study of CD8+ T cells in alopecia areata. Germline loops: CDR1 SGHDT, CDR2 YYEEEE. This CDR3 region has 12 residues. V was trimmed by 2 bases and J by 8 bases, leaving 8 bases between them. Stated treatment: oral pan-JAK inhibitor, 5-10 mg twice daily. cDNA prepared by RNA extraction and subsequent reverse transcription served as the template for sequencing. Some clones are missing from TCRdb's copy, which holds only in-frame ones; the method was immunoSEQ multiplex PCR. Of more than 150,000 clones listed, around 51% are singletons.

This receptor was identified in a human donor with alopecia areata. The sample was CD8+ T cells sorted from blood, taken at week 52, from a patient treated with tofacitinib. This chain joins TRBV5-6 and TRBJ2-1; D gene unclear. CDR3 sequence reads: CASSFARHEQFF. DNA for the CDR3: TGTGCCAGCAGCTTCGCCCGACATGAGCAGTTCTTC.